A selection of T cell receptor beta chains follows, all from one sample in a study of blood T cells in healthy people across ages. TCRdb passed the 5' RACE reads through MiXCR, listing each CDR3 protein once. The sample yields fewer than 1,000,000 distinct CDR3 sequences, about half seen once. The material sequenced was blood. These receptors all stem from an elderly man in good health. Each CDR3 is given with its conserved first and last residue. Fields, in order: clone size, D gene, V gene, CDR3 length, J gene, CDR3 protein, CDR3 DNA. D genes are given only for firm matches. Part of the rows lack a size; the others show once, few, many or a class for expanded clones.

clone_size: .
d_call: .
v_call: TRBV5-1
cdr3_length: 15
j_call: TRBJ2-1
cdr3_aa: CASSLRERSYNEQFF
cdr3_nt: TGCGCCAGCAGCTTGCGGGAAAGGTCCTACAATGAGCAGTTCTTC

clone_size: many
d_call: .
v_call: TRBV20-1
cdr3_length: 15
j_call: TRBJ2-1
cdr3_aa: CSARGSDLAYNEQFF
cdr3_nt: TGCAGTGCTAGAGGAAGCGATCTCGCCTACAATGAGCAGTTCTTC

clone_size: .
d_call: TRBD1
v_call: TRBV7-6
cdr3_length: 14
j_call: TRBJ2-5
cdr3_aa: CASSLAQGKETQYF
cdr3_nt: TGTGCCAGCAGCTTGGCACAGGGGAAGGAGACCCAGTACTTC

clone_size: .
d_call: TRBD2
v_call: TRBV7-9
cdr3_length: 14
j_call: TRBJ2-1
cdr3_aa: CASSSERERHEQFF
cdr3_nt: TGTGCCAGCAGCTCCGAGCGGGAGAGGCATGAGCAGTTCTTC

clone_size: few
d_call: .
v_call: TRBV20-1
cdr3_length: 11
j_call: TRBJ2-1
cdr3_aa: CSARVVDEQFF
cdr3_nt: TGCAGTGCTAGAGTGGTAGATGAGCAGTTCTTC

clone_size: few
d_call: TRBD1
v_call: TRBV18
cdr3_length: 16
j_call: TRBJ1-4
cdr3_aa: CASSSPGGTGDGKLFF
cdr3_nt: TGTGCCAGCTCTTCTCCTGGGGGGACAGGAGACGGAAAACTGTTTTTT

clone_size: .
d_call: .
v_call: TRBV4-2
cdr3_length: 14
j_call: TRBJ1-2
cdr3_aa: CASSQGSGPYGYIF
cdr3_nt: TGTGCCAGCAGCCAAGGCTCAGGCCCCTATGGCTACATCTTC

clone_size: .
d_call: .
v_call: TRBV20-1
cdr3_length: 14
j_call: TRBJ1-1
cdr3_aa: CSARTGQVNTEAFF
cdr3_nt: TGCAGTGCGAGAACAGGGCAGGTAAACACTGAAGCTTTCTTT

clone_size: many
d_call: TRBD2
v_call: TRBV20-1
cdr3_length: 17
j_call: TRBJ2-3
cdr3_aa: CSALSNSGRWGTDTQYF
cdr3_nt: TGCAGTGCTCTTTCGAATAGCGGGAGGTGGGGCACAGATACGCAGTATTTT

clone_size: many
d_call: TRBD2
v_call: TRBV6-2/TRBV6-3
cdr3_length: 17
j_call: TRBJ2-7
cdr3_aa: CASSYEREAPGSYEQYF
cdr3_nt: TGTGCCAGCAGTTACGAGCGGGAGGCTCCCGGGTCCTACGAGCAGTACTTC

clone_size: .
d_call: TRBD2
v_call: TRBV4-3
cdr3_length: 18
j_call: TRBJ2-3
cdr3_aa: CASSQGLGAGGTTDTQYF
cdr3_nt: TGCGCCAGCAGCCAAGGGCTCGGAGCGGGGGGGACCACAGATACGCAGTATTTT

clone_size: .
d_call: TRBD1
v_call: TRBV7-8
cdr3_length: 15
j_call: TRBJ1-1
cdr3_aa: CASSWTGSGNTEAFF
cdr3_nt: TGTGCCAGCAGCTGGACAGGGAGCGGGAACACTGAAGCTTTCTTT

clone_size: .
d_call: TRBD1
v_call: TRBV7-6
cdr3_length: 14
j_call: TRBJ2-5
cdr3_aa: CASSIGQGKETQYF
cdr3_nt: TGTGCCAGCAGCATCGGACAGGGGAAAGAGACCCAGTACTTC

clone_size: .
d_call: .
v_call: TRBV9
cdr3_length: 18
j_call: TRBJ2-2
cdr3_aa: CASSVDVGGRGYTGELFF
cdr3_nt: TGTGCCAGCAGCGTAGATGTTGGGGGCAGGGGATACACCGGGGAGCTGTTTTTT

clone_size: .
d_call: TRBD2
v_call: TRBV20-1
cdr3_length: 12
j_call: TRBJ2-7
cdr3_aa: CSALAGDYEQYF
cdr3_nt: TGCAGTGCTCTAGCGGGAGACTACGAGCAGTACTTC

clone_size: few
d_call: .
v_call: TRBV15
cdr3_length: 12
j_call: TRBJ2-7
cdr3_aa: CATSREGSEQYF
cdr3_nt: TGTGCCACCAGCAGAGAAGGGAGCGAGCAGTACTTC

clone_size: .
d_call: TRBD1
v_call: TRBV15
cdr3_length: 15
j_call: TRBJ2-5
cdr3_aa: CATSRGRQGKKTQYF
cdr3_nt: TGTGCCACCAGCAGAGGCCGACAGGGGAAAAAGACCCAGTACTTC

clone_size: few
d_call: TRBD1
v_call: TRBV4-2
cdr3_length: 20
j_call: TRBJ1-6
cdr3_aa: CASSQDTVQGETSYNSPLHF
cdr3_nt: TGTGCCAGCAGCCAAGATACAGTACAGGGGGAAACATCCTATAATTCACCCCTCCACTTT

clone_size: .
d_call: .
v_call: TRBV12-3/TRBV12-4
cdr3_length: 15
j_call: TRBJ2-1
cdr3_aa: CASSSRTHSQETQFF
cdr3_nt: TGTGCCAGCAGTTCCCGGACCCACTCCCAAGAGACCCAGTTCTTC

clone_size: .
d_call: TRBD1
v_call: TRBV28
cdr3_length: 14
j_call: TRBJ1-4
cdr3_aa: CASSGDRENEKLFF
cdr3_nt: TGTGCCAGCAGTGGGGACAGGGAAAATGAAAAACTGTTTTTT

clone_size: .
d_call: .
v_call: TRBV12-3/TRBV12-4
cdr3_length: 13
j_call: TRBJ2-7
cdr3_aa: CASSSYYVYEQYF
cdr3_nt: TGTGCCAGCAGTTCGTACTATGTCTACGAGCAGTACTTC

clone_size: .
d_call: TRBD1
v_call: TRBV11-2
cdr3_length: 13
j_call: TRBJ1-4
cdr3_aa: CASRTGINEKLFF
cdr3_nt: TGTGCCAGCAGGACAGGGATTAATGAAAAACTGTTTTTT